A single sample is the source of the 24 T cell receptor beta chains below, sequenced in a study of blood T cell repertoires in COVID-19. The protocol was immunoSEQ multiplex PCR, while the TCRdb copy is restricted to in-frame clones and leaves out a portion. The table includes about 400,000 clones, 88% detected once. The source material was PBMCs or T cells enriched from blood (not recorded which). All receptors come from a woman aged 40 to 55 with acute COVID-19.

V and J are TRBV6-6 and TRBJ2-3; D possibly corresponds to TRBD2 (6 bases). There are 14 residues in the CDR3. Trimming left V 2 bases short and J 2 bases short, with 8 bases between. Per the germline V gene, CDR1 is MNHNY and CDR2 is SVGAGI (reference sequence). The CDR3 loop is CASSYRTNTDTQYF. CDR3 sequence (DNA): TGTGCCAGCAGTTACCGGACTAACACAGATACGCAGTATTTT.

The V call is TRBV27, the J call TRBJ1-5, with 10 bases identical to TRBD1. CDR3 length: 16 residues. Per germline, CDR1 MNHEY and CDR2 SMNVEV (reference sequence). Trimming removed 3 bases from V and 4 bases from J; junction bases left unmatched: 6. The chain's CDR3 is CASSFYRDRGNQPQHF. CDR3 DNA: TGTGCCAGCAGTTTCTACCGGGACAGGGGTAATCAGCCCCAGCATTTT.

The chain links TRBV19 to TRBJ1-5; TRBD1 might be the D (6 bases). Per germline, CDR1 LNHDA and CDR2 SQIVND (reference sequence). This CDR3 has 16 amino acids. V was shortened by 3 bases and J by 0 bases, with 12 bases between the two germline ends. The CDR3 region has the DNA TGTGCCAGTAGTATTTCAGGGGCACTTAGCAATCAGCCCCAGCATTTT. Amino acid sequence: CASSISGALSNQPQHF.

CDR3 coding DNA: TGTGCCAGCAGCTCAAAACCGGGACTAGCGGGGGGCTCCTACAATGAGCAGTTCTTC. Its translation: CASSSKPGLAGGSYNEQFF. The chain couples TRBV5-4 to TRBJ2-1, with 15 bases lining up with TRBD2. CDR1 is SGHNT and CDR2 is YYREEE in the germline V gene (reference sequence). With V trimmed by 3 bases and J by 0 bases, 7 bases remained unmatched. This CDR3 has 19 residues.

CDR3 in amino acids: CASSQSVLGNNEQFF. The CDR3 region has the DNA TGTGCCAGCAGCCAAAGCGTACTAGGTAACAATGAGCAGTTCTTC. The V call is TRBV3-1 (or the pseudogene TRBV3-2), the J call TRBJ2-1; a possible D gene is TRBD2 (5 bases). Germline V CDR1 and CDR2: LGHDT, YNNKEL (reference sequence). Trimming cost V 2 bases and J 5 bases, with 13 bases left between them. The CDR3 spans 15 residues.

This sequence joins TRBV19 and TRBJ2-7, with 7 bases lining up with TRBD2. After removal of 3 bases from V and 5 bases from J, the junction contained 10 bases not matched to a gene. Germline CDR1 LNHDA, CDR2 SQIVND (reference sequence). The CDR3 length is 15 residues. The CDR3 nucleotides read TGTGCCAGTAGTATCGGGGGGACTTTAATCAACGAGCAGTACTTC. Protein product: CASSIGGTLINEQYF.

This clone was found many times. The V and J genes are TRBV24-1 and TRBJ2-3, with 8 bases aligning to TRBD1. Germline values: CDR1 KGHDR, CDR2 SFDVKD. The V segment lost 4 bases and the J segment 2 bases; nucleotides outside the gene matches: 7. This CDR3 region has 16 residues. CDR3 in amino acids: CATSDLTGASTDTQYF. The CDR3 DNA is TGTGCCACCAGTGACCTGACAGGGGCTTCCACAGATACGCAGTATTTT.

This chain uses TRBV11-2 with TRBJ1-2; 9 positions agree with TRBD1. CDR1 and CDR2 from the germline V gene are SGHAT and FQNNGV. The CDR3 consists of 16 residues. The junction had 12 bases not matched to a gene; V was cut back by 5 bases and J by 5 bases. The CDR3 loop is CASSPIRTGEDYGYTF. The CDR3 region has the DNA TGTGCCAGCAGCCCCATCCGGACAGGGGAGGATTATGGCTACACCTTC.

The rearrangement uses TRBV29-1 and TRBJ1-2, with 8 bases lining up with TRBD1. V lost 4 bases and J lost 3; bases outside the gene matches: 4. From germline, CDR1 is SQVTM and CDR2 ANQGSEA. This CDR3 spans 13 amino acids. In DNA form, the CDR3 reads TGCAGCGTTGCAGGGGGCCTTGACTATGGCTACACCTTC. This sequence encodes CSVAGGLDYGYTF.

This rearrangement joins TRBV24-1 to TRBJ1-4; weak D call: TRBD1 (5 bases). The germline V gene has CDR1 KGHDR and CDR2 SFDVKD. The CDR3 spans 13 residues. V gave up 3 bases and J gave up 8 bases, with 9 bases separating them. CDR3 sequence reads: CATSDPGGEKLFF. Written as DNA, the CDR3 is TGTGCCACCAGTGATCCGGGGGGGGAAAAACTGTTTTTT.

This clone has just one count. The chain has TRBV11-2 and TRBJ2-5; 8 bases are shared with TRBD1. This CDR3 has 16 amino acids. V shed 5 bases and J 5 bases; nucleotides not matched to a gene: 13. The V gene's germline CDR1 is SGHAT and CDR2 FQNNGV. CDR3 DNA: TGTGCCAGCAGCCCAAGGACAGGGAAAGGGTTGGAGACCCAGTACTTC. The encoded protein is CASSPRTGKGLETQYF.

The rearrangement links TRBV18 to TRBJ1-2; 8 nucleotides agree with TRBD1. With 0 bases clipped from V and 6 bases from J, the junction kept 3 bases outside the gene matches. This CDR3 has 14 residues. CDR1 KGHSH and CDR2 LQKENI come from the germline V gene. CDR3 nucleotide sequence: TGTGCCAGCTCACCACCGACAGGGGTCGATGGCTACACCTTC. As protein: CASSPPTGVDGYTF.

The chain is built from TRBV4-2 and TRBJ1-1, with D perhaps matching TRBD1 (6 bases). V was trimmed by 4 bases and J by 1 base, leaving 13 bases between them. Germline CDR1 LGHNA, CDR2 YNFKEQ. The CDR3 is 15 amino acids. CDR3 protein: CASSRPDRQNTEAFF. CDR3 DNA sequence: TGTGCCAGCAGCCGGCCGGACAGACAGAACACTGAAGCTTTCTTT.

V usage is TRBV6-4 and J usage is TRBJ2-1, with TRBD2 identical over 14 bases. CDR3 length: 13 amino acids. Germline V gene lookup returns CDR1 MRHNA and CDR2 SNTAGT. The ends lost 6 bases at V and 11 bases at J; junction bases unmatched: 3. The chain's CDR3 is CASSGLAGGQQFF. CDR3 nucleotide sequence: TGTGCCAGCAGCGGACTAGCGGGGGGACAGCAGTTCTTC.

To note about this clone: Within the sample, other DNA sequences also encode this same CDR3. This chain uses TRBV7-2 with TRBJ2-5; a possible D gene is TRBD2 (5 bases). Germline V gene sequence: CDR1 SGHTA, CDR2 FQGNSA. The CDR3 is 11 amino acids. Between the trimmed V and J ends, which lost 6 bases and 5 bases, there was a span of 7 bases. The CDR3 here is CASSRRETQYF. The DNA for the CDR3 is TGTGCCAGCAGTCGGAGGGAGACCCAGTACTTC.

V gene TRBV19 combines with J gene TRBJ1-5; D gene unclear. Germline CDR1 reads LNHDA; CDR2 reads SQIVND (reference sequence). The CDR3 contains 14 residues. V dropped 3 bases and J dropped 7 bases, with 13 bases sitting between them. Written as DNA, the CDR3 is TGTGCCAGTAGTATCCGCCTGGGCGGGCAGCCCCAGCATTTT. The encoded protein is CASSIRLGGQPQHF.

V gene TRBV9 combines with J gene TRBJ2-3, with D tentatively TRBD1 (5 bases). V dropped 0 bases and J dropped 6 bases, with 14 bases sitting between them. The CDR3 is made up of 15 amino acids. The V gene's germline CDR1 is SGDLS and CDR2 YYNGEE. The CDR3 bases are TGTGCCAGCAGCGTAGACGCCAGGGCATCGGATACGCAGTATTTT. This encodes CASSVDARASDTQYF. Full variable domain (remainder filled in from reference TRBV9 and TRBJ2-3): DSGVTQTPKHLITATGQRVTLRCSPRSGDLSVYWYQQSLDQGLQFLIQYYNGEERAKGNILERFSAQQFPDLHSELNLSSLELGDSALYFCASSVDARASDTQYFGPGTRLTVL.

The chain combines TRBV15 with TRBJ2-7; TRBD1 is a possible D gene (6 bases). The CDR3 runs to 15 residues. The V end was cut by 3 bases, the J end by 2 bases, with 14 bases between. Germline CDR1 LNHNV, CDR2 YYDKDF (reference sequence). The CDR3 DNA reads as TGTGCCACCAGCAGTGGTTTCGGGACAACCTACGAGCAGTACTTC. It codes for CATSSGFGTTYEQYF.

This clone appeared many times. The chain recombines TRBV29-1 with TRBJ1-1, with 7 bases identical to TRBD1. Germline assignment: CDR1 SQVTM and CDR2 ANQGSEA. Losses at the gene ends were 6 bases for V and 5 bases for J; bases not matched to a gene: 9. There are 13 residues in the CDR3. CDR3 bases: TGCAGCGTCCAAACAGGGGTGACAACTGAAGCTTTCTTT. This encodes CSVQTGVTTEAFF.

This chain connects TRBV21-1 to TRBJ2-7; TRBD2 is taken as the D call from the table, unchecked against the DNA. TRBV21-1 represents a pseudogene. CDR3 length: 17 amino acids. CDR3: CASSRKEGRGSNYEQYF. For the CDR3, the DNA is TGTGCCAGCAGCAGAAAAGAGGGTCGGGGTTCCAACTACGAGCAGTACTTC.

The chain couples TRBV9 to TRBJ1-3; D remains ambiguous. Germline V gene data show CDR1 as SGDLS and CDR2 as YYNGEE. The CDR3 loop spans 13 amino acids. Trimming took off 3 bases at V and 2 bases at J, with 6 bases between the two ends. The CDR3: CASSATPGNTIYF. The CDR3, as DNA: TGTGCCAGCAGCGCTACTCCTGGAAACACCATATATTTT.

CDR3 loop: CASSPEAGVTGELFF. In nucleotides, the CDR3 is TGTGCCAGCTCACCAGAAGCGGGGGTCACCGGGGAGCTGTTTTTT. V usage is TRBV18 and J usage is TRBJ2-2; 8 positions match TRBD2. With 2 bases clipped from V and 4 bases from J, the junction kept 3 bases outside the gene matches. The CDR3 covers 15 residues. CDR1 KGHSH and CDR2 LQKENI come from the germline V gene.

The V and J genes are TRBV5-1 and TRBJ1-1; TRBD1 is a possible D gene (5 bases). The CDR3 has 16 residues. The germline V gene encodes CDR1 SGHRS and CDR2 YFSETQ. V was cut by 1 base and J by 0 bases, with 13 bases left in between. Written as DNA, the CDR3 is TGCGCCAGCAGCTTGTCTGGGGCACTGATGAACACTGAAGCTTTCTTT. This gives the protein CASSLSGALMNTEAFF.

The count of this clone is one. This chain uses TRBV2 with TRBJ2-5, with D possibly being TRBD2 (5 bases). Germline V gene lookup returns CDR1 SNHLY and CDR2 FYNNEI. V gave up 10 bases and J gave up 0 bases, with 6 bases separating them. CDR3 length: 11 amino acids. CDR3 loop: CATGYQETQYF. The CDR3 nucleotides are TGTGCCACGGGGTACCAAGAGACCCAGTACTTC.